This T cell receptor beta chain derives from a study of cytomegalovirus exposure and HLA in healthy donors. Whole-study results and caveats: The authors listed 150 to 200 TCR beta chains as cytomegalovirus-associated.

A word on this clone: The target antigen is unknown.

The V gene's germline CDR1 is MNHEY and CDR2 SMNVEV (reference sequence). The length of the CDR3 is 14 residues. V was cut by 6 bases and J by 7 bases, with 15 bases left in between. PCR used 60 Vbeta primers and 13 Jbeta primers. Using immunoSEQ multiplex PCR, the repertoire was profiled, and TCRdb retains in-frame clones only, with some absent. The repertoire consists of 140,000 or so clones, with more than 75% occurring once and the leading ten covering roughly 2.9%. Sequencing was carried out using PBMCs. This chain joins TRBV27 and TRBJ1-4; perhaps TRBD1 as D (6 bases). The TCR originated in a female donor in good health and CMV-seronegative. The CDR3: CASSLGGATEKLFF. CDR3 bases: TGTGCCAGCAGCCTTGGGGGGGCGACTGAAAAACTGTTTTTT.